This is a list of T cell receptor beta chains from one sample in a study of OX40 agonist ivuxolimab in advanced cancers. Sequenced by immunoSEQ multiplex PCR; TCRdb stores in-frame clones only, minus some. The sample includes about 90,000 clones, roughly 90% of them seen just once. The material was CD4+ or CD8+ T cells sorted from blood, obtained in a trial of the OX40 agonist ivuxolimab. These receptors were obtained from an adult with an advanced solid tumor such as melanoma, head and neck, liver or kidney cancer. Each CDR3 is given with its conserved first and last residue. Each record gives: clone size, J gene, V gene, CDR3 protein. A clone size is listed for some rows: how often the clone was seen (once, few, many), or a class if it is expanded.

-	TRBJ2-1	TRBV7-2	CASSLESYNEQFF
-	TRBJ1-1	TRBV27	CASHRQPTGVNTEAFF
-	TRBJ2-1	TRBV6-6	CASRLAGGGYNEQFF
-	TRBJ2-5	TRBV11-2	CASSFGGSLRETQYF
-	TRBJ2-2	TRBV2	CASSGQGTGELFF
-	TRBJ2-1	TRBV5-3	CARSLGTGNSEQFF
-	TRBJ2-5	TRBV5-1	CASSFGQGQETQYF
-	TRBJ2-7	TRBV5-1	CASSVTGGSSEQYF
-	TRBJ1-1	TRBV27	CASSFDRGAEAFF
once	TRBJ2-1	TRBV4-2	CASSQNRAGGNEQFF
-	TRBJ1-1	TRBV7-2	CASSQGEAGTGRAFF
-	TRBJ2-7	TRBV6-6	CASSKGGAPYEQYF
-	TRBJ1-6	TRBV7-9	CASSPAGGGISPLHF
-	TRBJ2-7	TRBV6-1	CASSRHHSSYEQYF
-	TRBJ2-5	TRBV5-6	CASSLAGGSGRQETQYF
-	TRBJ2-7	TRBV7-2	CASSLAGVIYEQYF
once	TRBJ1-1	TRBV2	CASSGQGGNTEAFF
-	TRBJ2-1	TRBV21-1	CARGTSANEQFF
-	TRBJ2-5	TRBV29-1	CSVVGNRAQTQYF
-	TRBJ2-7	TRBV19	CASSPPGTSGIYEQYF
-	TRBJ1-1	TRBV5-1	CASSLDQGGDEAFF
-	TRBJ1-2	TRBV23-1	CASSRASQLYGYTF
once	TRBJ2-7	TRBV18	CASGTGLTYEQYF
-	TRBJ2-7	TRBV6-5	CASRLDGNYEQYF
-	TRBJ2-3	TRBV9	CASSPGQTSTDTQYF
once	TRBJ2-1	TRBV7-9	CASSRFGQGLSHEQFF
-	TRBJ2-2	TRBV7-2	CASSFIGSSNTGELFF
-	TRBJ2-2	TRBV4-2	CASRMRGPGELFF
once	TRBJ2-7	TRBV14	CASSQGQTSGRHSRQYEQYF
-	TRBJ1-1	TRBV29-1	CSVQTGVNTEAFF
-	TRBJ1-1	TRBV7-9	CASSRTGVGPEAFF
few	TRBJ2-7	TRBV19	CASSMSRGYEQYF
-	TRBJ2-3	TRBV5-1	CASSYDSLSTDTQYF
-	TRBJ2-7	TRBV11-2	CASSRTGQYQYF
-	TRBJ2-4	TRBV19	CASTISVLAKNIQYF
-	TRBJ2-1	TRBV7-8	CASSRRGASSYNEQFF
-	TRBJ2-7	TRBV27	CASSRIAGGSYEQYF
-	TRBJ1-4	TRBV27	CASRRTRVGLNNEKLFF
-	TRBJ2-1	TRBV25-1	CASSEYILVENNEQFF
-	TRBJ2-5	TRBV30	CAWAGLAETGETQYF
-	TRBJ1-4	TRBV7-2	CASSLANSQPNEKLFF
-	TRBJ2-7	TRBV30	CAWSVASYEQYF
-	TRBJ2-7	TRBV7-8	CASSLVGGGSYEQYF
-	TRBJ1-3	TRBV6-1	CASSGGPLSGNTIYF
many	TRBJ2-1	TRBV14	CASSQELRGAYNEQFF
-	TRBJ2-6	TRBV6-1	CASSEAGTGANVLTF
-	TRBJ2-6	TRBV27	CASSLFLVPSGANVLTF
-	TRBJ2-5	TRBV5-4	CASSTAGNKETQYF